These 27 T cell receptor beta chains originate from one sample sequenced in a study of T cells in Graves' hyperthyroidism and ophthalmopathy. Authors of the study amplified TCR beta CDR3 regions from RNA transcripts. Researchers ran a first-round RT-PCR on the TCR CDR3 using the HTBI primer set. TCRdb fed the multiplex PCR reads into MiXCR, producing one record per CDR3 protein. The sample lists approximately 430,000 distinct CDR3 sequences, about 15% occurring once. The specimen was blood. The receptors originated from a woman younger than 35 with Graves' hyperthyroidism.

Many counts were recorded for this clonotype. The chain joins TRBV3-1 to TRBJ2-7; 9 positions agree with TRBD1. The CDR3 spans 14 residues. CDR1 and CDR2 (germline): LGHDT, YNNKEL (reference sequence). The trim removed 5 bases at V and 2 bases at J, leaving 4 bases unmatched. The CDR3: CASSAGTGPYEQYF. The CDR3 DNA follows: TGTGCCAGCAGCGCCGGGACAGGGCCCTACGAGCAGTACTTC.

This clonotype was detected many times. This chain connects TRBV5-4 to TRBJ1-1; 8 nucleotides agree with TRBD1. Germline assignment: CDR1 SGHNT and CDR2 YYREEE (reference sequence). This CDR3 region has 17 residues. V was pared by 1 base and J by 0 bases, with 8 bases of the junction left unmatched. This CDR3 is CASSLMRTGLMNTEAFF. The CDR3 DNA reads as TGTGCCAGCAGCTTGATGAGGACAGGGCTTATGAACACTGAAGCTTTCTTT.

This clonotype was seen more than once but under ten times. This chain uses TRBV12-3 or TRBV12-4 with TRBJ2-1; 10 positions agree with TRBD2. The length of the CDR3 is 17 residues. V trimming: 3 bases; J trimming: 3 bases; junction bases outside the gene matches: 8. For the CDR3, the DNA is TGTGCCAGCAGTTTGTTAGCGGGGGGATCTGGCTACAATGAGCAGTTCTTC. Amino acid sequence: CASSLLAGGSGYNEQFF.

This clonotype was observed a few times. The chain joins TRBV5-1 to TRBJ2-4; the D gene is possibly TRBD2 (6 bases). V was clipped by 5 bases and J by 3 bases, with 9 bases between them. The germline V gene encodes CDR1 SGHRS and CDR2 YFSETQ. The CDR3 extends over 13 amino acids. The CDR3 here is CASRTGDKNIQYF. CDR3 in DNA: TGCGCCAGCAGGACGGGGGACAAAAACATTCAGTACTTC. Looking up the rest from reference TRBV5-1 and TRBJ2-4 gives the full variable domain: KAGVTQTPRYLIKTRGQQVTLSCSPISGHRSVSWYQQTPGQGLQFLFEYFSETQRNKGNFPGRFSGRQFSNSRSEMNVSTLELGDSALYLCASRTGDKNIQYFGAGTRLSVL.

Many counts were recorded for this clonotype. DNA for the CDR3: TGTGCCAGCAGCGATAATGGACTTAGCAATCAGCCCCAGCATTTT. It yields the protein CASSDNGLSNQPQHF. J is TRBJ1-5 and V is TRBV3-1; no clear D. The germline gives CDR1 LGHDT, CDR2 YNNKEL (reference sequence). There are 15 residues in the CDR3. V lost 5 bases, J lost 0 bases, and 11 bases lay in between.

The CDR3 DNA reads as TGTGCCAGCAGCAAGAGGGGGGCCACAGATACGCAGTATTTT. Amino acids: CASSKRGATDTQYF. The rearrangement joins TRBV7-2 to TRBJ2-3; either TRBD1 or TRBD2 may fit D (6 bases each). V lost 5 bases to trimming and J lost 2 bases, with 11 bases between them. The CDR3 has 14 amino acids. CDR1 and CDR2 (germline): SGHTA, FQGNSA. Together with reference TRBV7-2 and TRBJ2-3, the CDR3 gives the full variable domain: GAGVSQSPSNKVTEKGKDVELRCDPISGHTALYWYRQSLGQGLEFLIYFQGNSAPDKSGLPSDRFSAERTGGSVSTLTIQRTQQEDSAVYLCASSKRGATDTQYFGPGTRLTVL.

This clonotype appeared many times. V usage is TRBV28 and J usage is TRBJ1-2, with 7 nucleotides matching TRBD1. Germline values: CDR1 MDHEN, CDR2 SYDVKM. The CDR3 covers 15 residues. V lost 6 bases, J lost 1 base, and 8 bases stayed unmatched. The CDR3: CASSWGTGVNYGYTF. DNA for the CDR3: TGTGCCAGCAGCTGGGGCACAGGGGTTAACTATGGCTACACCTTC.

CDR3 in DNA: TGTGCCAGCAGCGGACGGAGGGGGGGCGCGAACACCGGGGAGCTGTTTTTT. Protein: CASSGRRGGANTGELFF. The gene calls are TRBV9 and TRBJ2-2; D perhaps matches TRBD2 (7 bases). The CDR3 has 17 residues. CDR1 and CDR2 (germline): SGDLS, YYNGEE. V dropped 3 bases and J dropped 0 bases, with 15 bases sitting between them.

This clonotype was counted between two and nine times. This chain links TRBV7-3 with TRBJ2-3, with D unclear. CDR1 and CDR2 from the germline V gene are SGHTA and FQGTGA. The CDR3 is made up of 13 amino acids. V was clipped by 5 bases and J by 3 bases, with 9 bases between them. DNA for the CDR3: TGTGCCAGCAGCCGTAGTTTGACAGATACGCAGTATTTT. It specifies CASSRSLTDTQYF.

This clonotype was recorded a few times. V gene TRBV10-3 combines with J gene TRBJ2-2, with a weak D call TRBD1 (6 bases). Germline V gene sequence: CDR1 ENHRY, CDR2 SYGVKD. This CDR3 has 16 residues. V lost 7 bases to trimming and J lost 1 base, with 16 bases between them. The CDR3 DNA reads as TGTGCCATCACCCCAGACAGGCTTAAGAACACCGGGGAGCTGTTTTTT. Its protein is CAITPDRLKNTGELFF.

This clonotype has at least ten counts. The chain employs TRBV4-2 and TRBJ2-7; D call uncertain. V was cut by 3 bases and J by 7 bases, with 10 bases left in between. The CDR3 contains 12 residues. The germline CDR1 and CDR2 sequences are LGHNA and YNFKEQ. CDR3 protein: CASSQVPGEQYF. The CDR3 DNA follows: TGTGCCAGCAGCCAGGTCCCTGGGGAGCAGTACTTC.

CDR3 nucleotides: TGTGCCAGCAGCGACAGTCCCAAAAGCGGGGGCTCCTACAATGAGCAGTTCTTC. Its translation: CASSDSPKSGGSYNEQFF. The chain employs TRBV9 and TRBJ2-1; 8 positions match TRBD2. The ends lost 3 bases at V and 0 bases at J; junction bases unmatched: 11. This CDR3 has 18 residues. Per germline, CDR1 SGDLS and CDR2 YYNGEE. The full variable domain, rest sourced from reference TRBV9 and TRBJ2-1, is DSGVTQTPKHLITATGQRVTLRCSPRSGDLSVYWYQQSLDQGLQFLIQYYNGEERAKGNILERFSAQQFPDLHSELNLSSLELGDSALYFCASSDSPKSGGSYNEQFFGPGTRLTVL.

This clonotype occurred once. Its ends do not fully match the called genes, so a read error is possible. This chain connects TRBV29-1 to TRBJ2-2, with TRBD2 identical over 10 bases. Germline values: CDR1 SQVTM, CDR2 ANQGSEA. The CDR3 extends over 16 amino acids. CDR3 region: CSVESRGLAPQGGLFF. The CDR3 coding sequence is TGCAGCGTTGAGTCCCGGGGACTAGCGCCGCAAGGGGGGCTGTTTTTT.

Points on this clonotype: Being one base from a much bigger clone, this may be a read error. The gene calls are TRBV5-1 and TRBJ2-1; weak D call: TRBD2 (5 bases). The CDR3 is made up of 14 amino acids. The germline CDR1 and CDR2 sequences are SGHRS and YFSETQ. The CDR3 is CAGSLDSVVDEQFF. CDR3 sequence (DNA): TGCGCCGGCAGCTTGGATAGCGTAGTTGATGAGCAGTTCTTC.

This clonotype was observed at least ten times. CDR3 coding DNA: TGCAGTGCTAGAGATAGGTTGGGCAATGAGCAGTTCTTC. The encoded protein is CSARDRLGNEQFF. This rearrangement joins TRBV20-1 to TRBJ2-1; D is ambiguous. CDR3 length: 13 residues. Trimming shortened V by 0 bases and J by 6 bases, and 9 bases separated the two germline ends. CDR1 and CDR2 (germline): DFQATT, SNEGSKA (reference sequence).

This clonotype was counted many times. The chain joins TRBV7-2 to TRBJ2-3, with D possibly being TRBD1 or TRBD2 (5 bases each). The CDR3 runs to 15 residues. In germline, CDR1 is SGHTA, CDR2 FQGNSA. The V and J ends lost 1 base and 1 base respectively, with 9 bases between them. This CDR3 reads CASSLVGGGTDTQYF. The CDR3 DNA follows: TGTGCCAGCAGCTTAGTTGGGGGAGGCACAGATACGCAGTATTTT.

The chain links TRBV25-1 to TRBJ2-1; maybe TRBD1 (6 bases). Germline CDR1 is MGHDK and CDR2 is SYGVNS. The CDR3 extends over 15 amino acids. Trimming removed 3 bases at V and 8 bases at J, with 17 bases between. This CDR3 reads CASSDPVRGTDEQFF. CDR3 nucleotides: TGTGCCAGCAGTGATCCTGTCAGGGGAACGGATGAGCAGTTCTTC. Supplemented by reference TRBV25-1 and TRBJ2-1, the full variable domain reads EADIYQTPRYLVIGTGKKITLECSQTMGHDKMYWYQQDPGMELHLIHYSYGVNSTEKGDLSSESTVSRIRTEHFPLTLESARPSHTSQYLCASSDPVRGTDEQFFGPGTRLTVL.

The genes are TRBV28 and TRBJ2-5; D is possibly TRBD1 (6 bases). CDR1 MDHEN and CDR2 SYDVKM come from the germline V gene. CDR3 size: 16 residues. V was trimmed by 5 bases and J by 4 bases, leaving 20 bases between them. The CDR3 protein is CASSVKGRGPIETQYF. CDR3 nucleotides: TGTGCCAGCAGTGTGAAAGGCAGGGGACCAATAGAGACCCAGTACTTC. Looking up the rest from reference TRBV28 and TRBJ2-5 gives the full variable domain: DVKVTQSSRYLVKRTGEKVFLECVQDMDHENMFWYRQDPGLGLRLIYFSYDVKMKEKGDIPEGYSVSREKKERFSLILESASTNQTSMYLCASSVKGRGPIETQYFGPGTRLLVL.

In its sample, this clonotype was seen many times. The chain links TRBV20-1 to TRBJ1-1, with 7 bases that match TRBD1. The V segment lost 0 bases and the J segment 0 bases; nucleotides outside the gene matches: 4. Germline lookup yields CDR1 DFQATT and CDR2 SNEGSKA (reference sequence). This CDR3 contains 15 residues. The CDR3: CSAREGTALNTEAFF. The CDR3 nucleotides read TGCAGTGCTAGAGAAGGGACAGCCCTGAACACTGAAGCTTTCTTT.

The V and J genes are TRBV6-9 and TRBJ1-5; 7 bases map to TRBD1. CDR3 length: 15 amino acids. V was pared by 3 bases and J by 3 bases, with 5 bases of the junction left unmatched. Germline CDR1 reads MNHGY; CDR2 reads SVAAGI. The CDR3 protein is CASSYGDSSNQPQHF. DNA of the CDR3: TGTGCCAGCAGTTACGGGGACAGCTCCAATCAGCCCCAGCATTTT.

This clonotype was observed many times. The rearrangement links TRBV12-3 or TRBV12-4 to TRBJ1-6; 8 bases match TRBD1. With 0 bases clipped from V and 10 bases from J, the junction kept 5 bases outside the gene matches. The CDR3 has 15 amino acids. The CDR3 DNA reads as TGTGCCAGCAGTTTAGCGCGGACAGGGCGGTCACCCCTCCACTTT. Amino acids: CASSLARTGRSPLHF.

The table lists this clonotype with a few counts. The CDR3 DNA reads as TGTGCCAGCAGTGAAGGGGGGGTTGTACACGAGCAGTACTTC. Amino acids: CASSEGGVVHEQYF. V and J are TRBV6-1 and TRBJ2-7; a weak D match, TRBD2 (6 bases). CDR1 is MNHNS and CDR2 is SASEGT in the germline V gene. Trimming removed 1 base at V and 5 bases at J, with 12 bases between. The CDR3 sequence is 14 residues long.

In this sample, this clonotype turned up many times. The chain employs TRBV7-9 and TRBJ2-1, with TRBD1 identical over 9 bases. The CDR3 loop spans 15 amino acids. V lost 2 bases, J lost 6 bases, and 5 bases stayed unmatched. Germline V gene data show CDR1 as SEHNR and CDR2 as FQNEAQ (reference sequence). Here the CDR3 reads CASSLLLQGANEQFF. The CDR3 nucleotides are TGTGCCAGCAGCTTACTCCTACAGGGGGCCAATGAGCAGTTCTTC.

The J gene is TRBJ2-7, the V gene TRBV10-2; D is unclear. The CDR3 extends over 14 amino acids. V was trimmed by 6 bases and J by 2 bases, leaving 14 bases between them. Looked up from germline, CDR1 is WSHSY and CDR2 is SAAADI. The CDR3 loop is CASSDPRTAYEQYF. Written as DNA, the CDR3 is TGCGCCAGCAGCGACCCCAGGACCGCCTACGAGCAGTACTTC.

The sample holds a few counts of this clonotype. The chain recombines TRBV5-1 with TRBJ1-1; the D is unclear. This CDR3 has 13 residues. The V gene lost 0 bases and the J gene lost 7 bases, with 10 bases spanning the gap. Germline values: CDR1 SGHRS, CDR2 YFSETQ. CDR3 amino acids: CASSLANTLEAFF. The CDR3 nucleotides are TGCGCCAGCAGCTTGGCGAACACCCTTGAAGCTTTCTTT.

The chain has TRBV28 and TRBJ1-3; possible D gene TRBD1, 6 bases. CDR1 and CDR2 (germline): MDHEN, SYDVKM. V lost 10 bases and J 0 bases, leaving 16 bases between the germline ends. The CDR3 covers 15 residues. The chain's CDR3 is CATSGGQSSGNTIYF. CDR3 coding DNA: TGTGCCACCTCGGGGGGCCAGAGCTCTGGAAACACCATATATTTT.

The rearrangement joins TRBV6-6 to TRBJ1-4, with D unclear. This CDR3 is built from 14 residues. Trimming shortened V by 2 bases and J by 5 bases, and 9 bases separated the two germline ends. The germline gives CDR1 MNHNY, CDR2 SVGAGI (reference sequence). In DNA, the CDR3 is TGTGCCAGCAGTTACCATCCTATAAATGAAAAACTGTTTTTT. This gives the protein CASSYHPINEKLFF.